What follows describes a single T cell receptor beta chain. The entry originates in a study of blood T cell repertoires in COVID-19. Study in general: Some COVID-19 samples were acute and others convalescent; all came from the United States, Italy and Spain. T cells, B-cell-depleted T cells, or PBMCs supplied cDNA or gDNA.

Per the original methods: Reference gene primer amplification yielded estimated nucleated cell counts. Produced via immunoSEQ multiplex PCR; TCRdb's table is partial and in-frame only. V and J calls and clone size are copied from that table; D and trimming were computed from the DNA. The sample shows around 80,000 clones, approximately 82% of them seen only once. The V gene's germline CDR1 is SGHNT and CDR2 YYREEE (reference sequence). This CDR3 comprises 13 residues. V was pared by 0 bases and J by 5 bases, with 6 bases between. The sequencing sample was made of peripheral blood. V is TRBV5-4 and J is TRBJ1-5; D uncertain. This clonotype was sampled from a human donor in a cohort sampled during active COVID-19. Here the CDR3 DNA reads TGTGCCAGCAGCTTGGACGGGGATCAGCCCCAGCATTTT. Its protein is CASSLDGDQPQHF. Supplemented by reference TRBV5-4 and TRBJ1-5, the full variable domain reads ETGVTQSPTHLIKTRGQQVTLRCSSQSGHNTVSWYQQALGQGPQFIFQYYREEENGRGNFPPRFSGLQFPNYSSELNVNALELDDSALYLCASSLDGDQPQHFGDGTRLSIL.